The 17 T cell receptor beta chains in this list originate from one sample, sequenced in a study of shared clonotypes between healthy human individuals. Produced via immunoSEQ multiplex PCR; TCRdb's table is partial and in-frame only. Of about a million clones in the sample, 60% to 80% were seen once. Sample: memory CD4+ T cells from PBMCs. Subset given: CD45RA-negative fraction. These receptors were taken from a man aged 18 to 35 in good health. Some clones in this sample may be carry-over from other donors' samples.

The chain combines TRBV4-2 with TRBJ1-1; D is perhaps TRBD1 (5 bases). Trimming removed 4 bases from V and 4 bases from J, with 22 bases in between. Germline V gives CDR1 LGHNA, CDR2 YNFKEQ. The CDR3 runs to 17 residues. CDR3 region: CASSRAGGRGVGTEAFF. The CDR3 DNA reads TGTGCCAGCAGCCGGGCCGGGGGTCGTGGGGTAGGCACTGAAGCTTTCTTT.

The rearrangement uses TRBV6-5 and TRBJ2-1, with TRBD2 identical over 14 bases. Germline CDR1 is MNHEY and CDR2 is SVGAGI. This CDR3 comprises 15 residues. The trim removed 2 bases at V and 9 bases at J, leaving 3 bases unmatched. The CDR3 bases are TGTGCCAGCAGTTACCAAGGACTAGCGGGGGGTGAGCAGTTCTTC. Protein product: CASSYQGLAGGEQFF.

CDR3 loop: CASSLTGSSGVGETQYF. DNA of the CDR3: TGCGCCAGCAGCTTGACAGGGTCGTCAGGTGTGGGAGAGACCCAGTACTTC. The chain combines TRBV5-1 with TRBJ2-5, with a possible D match to TRBD1 (6 bases). This CDR3 is 17 amino acids long. V was trimmed by 1 base and J by 4 bases, leaving 20 bases between them. Germline V lookup: CDR1 SGHRS, CDR2 YFSETQ.

The J gene is TRBJ2-3, the V gene TRBV6-6; D is unclear. CDR1 and CDR2 from the germline V gene are MNHNY and SVGAGI (reference sequence). V was clipped by 0 bases and J by 5 bases, with 12 bases between them. This CDR3 contains 15 residues. The CDR3 loop is CASSYSKTTGDTQYF. CDR3 coding DNA: TGTGCCAGCAGTTACTCCAAAACGACGGGAGATACGCAGTATTTT.

The V gene is TRBV6-9, the J gene TRBJ2-5; no reliable D call. CDR1 is MNHGY, CDR2 SVAAGI, per germline. V gave up 6 bases and J gave up 3 bases, with 5 bases separating them. This CDR3 spans 11 amino acids. The CDR3 loop reads CASSLEETQYF. CDR3 in DNA: TGTGCCAGCAGCCTCGAAGAGACCCAGTACTTC.

The gene calls are TRBV9 and TRBJ2-6, with 8 positions matching TRBD1. Germline V lookup: CDR1 SGDLS, CDR2 YYNGEE. The V segment lost 4 bases and the J segment 2 bases; nucleotides outside the gene matches: 8. The CDR3 totals 17 residues. CDR3 in DNA: TGTGCCAGCAGCCCGCCAGGGGGCTCTGCTGGGGCCAACGTCCTGACTTTC. It specifies CASSPPGGSAGANVLTF.

J is TRBJ1-6 and V is TRBV28, with D unclear. Trimming cost V 2 bases and J 0 bases, with 11 bases left between them. Germline V gene data show CDR1 as MDHEN and CDR2 as SYDVKM. This CDR3 comprises 17 residues. This CDR3 reads CASSLGALSSYNSPLHF. The CDR3 region has the DNA TGTGCCAGCAGTTTAGGCGCGTTGAGCTCCTATAATTCACCCCTCCACTTT. Supplemented by reference TRBV28 and TRBJ1-6, the full variable domain reads DVKVTQSSRYLVKRTGEKVFLECVQDMDHENMFWYRQDPGLGLRLIYFSYDVKMKEKGDIPEGYSVSREKKERFSLILESASTNQTSMYLCASSLGALSSYNSPLHFGNGTRLTVT.

V and J are TRBV21-1 and TRBJ2-4. TRBV21-1 is a known pseudogene. The CDR3 loop spans 12 amino acids. The CDR3 is CASSKMVIFPYF. The CDR3 DNA reads as TGTGCCAGCAGCAAAATGGTTATCTTTCCGTACTTC.

V gene TRBV5-1 combines with J gene TRBJ2-1; D not certain. Germline V lookup: CDR1 SGHRS, CDR2 YFSETQ. V was cut by 5 bases and J by 0 bases, with 12 bases left in between. The CDR3 loop spans 15 amino acids. CDR3 sequence: CASSSGKSSYNEQFF. CDR3 DNA sequence: TGCGCCAGCAGTTCAGGAAAGAGCTCCTACAATGAGCAGTTCTTC. Using reference TRBV5-1 and TRBJ2-1 for the parts outside the CDR3, the full variable domain is KAGVTQTPRYLIKTRGQQVTLSCSPISGHRSVSWYQQTPGQGLQFLFEYFSETQRNKGNFPGRFSGRQFSNSRSEMNVSTLELGDSALYLCASSSGKSSYNEQFFGPGTRLTVL.

V and J are TRBV2 and TRBJ2-3; D may be TRBD1 (6 bases). The germline V and J ends were trimmed by 6 bases and 0 bases, with 10 bases remaining between them. CDR1 is SNHLY and CDR2 is FYNNEI in the germline V gene. The CDR3 length is 14 residues. Written as DNA, the CDR3 is TGTGCCAGCAGGACAGGCTCTAGCACAGATACGCAGTATTTT. The encoded protein is CASRTGSSTDTQYF. Variable domain in full (rest from reference TRBV2 and TRBJ2-3): EPEVTQTPSHQVTQMGQEVILRCVPISNHLYFYWYRQILGQKVEFLVSFYNNEISEKSEIFDDQFSVERPDGSNFTLKIRSTKLEDSAMYFCASRTGSSTDTQYFGPGTRLTVL.

In DNA form, the CDR3 reads TGTGCCAGCAGCTTGTATGGGGGCGTAACAACTAATGAAAAACTGTTTTTT. It translates to CASSLYGGVTTNEKLFF. The chain has TRBV5-5 and TRBJ1-4, with D possibly being TRBD1 (6 bases). There are 17 residues in the CDR3. The V gene lost 1 base and the J gene lost 0 bases, with 13 bases spanning the gap. CDR1 SGHKS and CDR2 YYEKEE come from the germline V gene (reference sequence). The variable domain in full, with the rest retrieved from reference TRBV5-5 and TRBJ1-4, is DAGVTQSPTHLIKTRGQQVTLRCSPISGHKSVSWYQQVLGQGPQFIFQYYEKEERGRGNFPDRFSARQFPNYSSELNVNALLLGDSALYLCASSLYGGVTTNEKLFFGSGTQLSVL.

V usage is TRBV2 and J usage is TRBJ2-1; the D call may be TRBD1 or TRBD2 (5 bases each). Trimming removed 6 bases from V and 0 bases from J, with 6 bases in between. The CDR3 totals 13 residues. Germline loops: CDR1 SNHLY, CDR2 FYNNEI. The CDR3 reads CASRGDSYNEQFF. Here the CDR3 DNA reads TGTGCCAGCAGGGGGGACTCCTACAATGAGCAGTTCTTC.

The chain employs TRBV5-1 and TRBJ1-1, with 10 bases that match TRBD1. Germline V gives CDR1 SGHRS, CDR2 YFSETQ. This CDR3 has 15 residues. V lost 3 bases and J lost 7; bases outside the gene matches: 9. The CDR3 is CASSSDRGRRGEAFF. The CDR3 nucleotides are TGCGCCAGCAGCTCCGACAGGGGGCGGAGGGGTGAAGCTTTCTTT. The full variable domain, in which reference TRBV5-1 and TRBJ1-1 provide the parts outside the CDR3, is KAGVTQTPRYLIKTRGQQVTLSCSPISGHRSVSWYQQTPGQGLQFLFEYFSETQRNKGNFPGRFSGRQFSNSRSEMNVSTLELGDSALYLCASSSDRGRRGEAFFGQGTRLTVV.

The chain links TRBV27 to TRBJ1-3; a weak D match, TRBD1 (5 bases). The germline gives CDR1 MNHEY, CDR2 SMNVEV (reference sequence). The CDR3 totals 15 residues. Trimming stripped 6 bases from V and 4 bases from J, with 16 bases between. CDR3 coding DNA: TGTGCCAGCAGCTCAGGACAATCTCTAGGAAACACCATATATTTT. Translation gives CASSSGQSLGNTIYF.

About this clone: At one boundary the junction diverges from the germline segment, which might be a read error. The chain joins TRBV7-3 to TRBJ2-5; the match to TRBD2 covers 9 bases. Germline V CDR1 and CDR2: SGHTA, FQGTGA. The CDR3 extends over 13 amino acids. The CDR3 nucleotides are TGTGCCAGCAGCTTAGGAACTAGCGGGCTGCCCCACTTC. Translated: CASSLGTSGLPHF.

V is TRBV5-1 and J is TRBJ2-7; 11 nucleotides align to TRBD2. From germline, CDR1 is SGHRS and CDR2 YFSETQ. The CDR3 contains 16 residues. V lost 0 bases and J lost 5; bases outside the gene matches: 7. The CDR3, as DNA: TGCGCCAGCAGCTTGGGGAGACTAGCGGGAAAAAACGAGCAGTACTTC. It is translated as CASSLGRLAGKNEQYF.

This clone was detected once. The chain carries TRBV2 and TRBJ1-2; D unresolved. With 2 bases removed from V and 10 bases from J, the gap between germline ends came to 11 bases. This CDR3 has 12 residues. CDR1 and CDR2 (germline): SNHLY, FYNNEI. The CDR3: CASSERVGYYTF. The CDR3, as DNA: TGTGCCAGCAGTGAACGGGTAGGGTACTACACCTTC. The variable domain in full, with the rest retrieved from reference TRBV2 and TRBJ1-2, is EPEVTQTPSHQVTQMGQEVILRCVPISNHLYFYWYRQILGQKVEFLVSFYNNEISEKSEIFDDQFSVERPDGSNFTLKIRSTKLEDSAMYFCASSERVGYYTFGSGTRLTVV.